Below are 27 T cell receptor beta chains sequenced from a single sample in a study of blood T cell repertoires in COVID-19. Using immunoSEQ multiplex PCR, the repertoire was profiled, and TCRdb retains in-frame clones only, with some absent. The data show 190,000 or so clones, about 89% seen once. The source material was peripheral blood. These receptors all come from a man aged 40-55 years with acute or convalescent COVID-19.

The chain combines TRBV6-2 or TRBV6-3 with TRBJ2-7, with 11 bases fitting TRBD1. V trimming: 2 bases; J trimming: 6 bases; junction bases outside the gene matches: 6. The CDR3 is 15 residues long. Germline CDR1 is MNHEY and CDR2 is SVGEGT. CDR3 sequence (DNA): TGTGCCAGCAGTTACCTTGGACAGGGGGCGGGCGAGCAGTACTTC. Translation: CASSYLGQGAGEQYF.

The CDR3 loop is CASRTGTLAAGGYTF. CDR3 coding DNA: TGTGCCAGCAGAACCGGGACATTGGCCGCTGGTGGCTACACCTTC. This sequence joins TRBV7-9 and TRBJ1-2; D is perhaps TRBD1 (6 bases). Germline V gene lookup returns CDR1 SEHNR and CDR2 FQNEAQ (reference sequence). The V gene lost 6 bases and the J gene lost 7 bases, with 21 bases spanning the gap. The CDR3 spans 15 residues.

The chain joins TRBV6-5 to TRBJ2-1; D is unclear. There are 14 residues in the CDR3. Per the germline V gene, CDR1 is MNHEY and CDR2 is SVGAGI. V was pared by 7 bases and J by 2 bases, with 12 bases between. The CDR3 DNA is TGTGCCAGCAAAGGTGGAGTAACCTACAATGAGCAGTTCTTC. Its translation is CASKGGVTYNEQFF.

The chain recombines TRBV19 with TRBJ2-3; D unclear. Trimming removed 5 bases from V and 1 base from J, with 13 bases in between. CDR3 length: 15 residues. In germline, CDR1 is LNHDA, CDR2 SQIVND (reference sequence). The CDR3 region is CASSLGSLGTDTQYF. The CDR3 DNA follows: TGTGCCAGTAGTTTAGGGTCATTAGGCACAGATACGCAGTATTTT.

This clone was recorded a few times. The V call is TRBV18, the J call TRBJ2-1; 8 nucleotides align to TRBD1. This CDR3 has 12 residues. The V gene's germline CDR1 is KGHSH and CDR2 LQKENI. The V gene end was trimmed by 8 bases and the J gene end by 7 bases; junction bases not matched to a gene: 4. CDR3 residues: CASRTGTNEQFF. The CDR3 nucleotides are TGTGCCAGCCGGACAGGGACGAATGAGCAGTTCTTC.

This sequence joins TRBV4-3 and TRBJ1-4; TRBD1 matches at 7 bases. In germline, CDR1 is LGHNA, CDR2 YSLEER. This CDR3 has 15 residues. V shed 1 base, J shed 7 bases, and the junction held 6 bases outside the gene matches. Here the CDR3 DNA reads TGCGCCAGCAGCCAAGGACAGGGTCTCAGTGAAAAACTGTTTTTT. Protein product: CASSQGQGLSEKLFF.

CDR3 amino acids: CASSEADEQFF. The CDR3 nucleotides are TGTGCCAGCAGCGAAGCCGATGAGCAGTTCTTC. V usage is TRBV9 and J usage is TRBJ2-1; D not resolved. The CDR3 covers 11 residues. Trimming removed 3 bases from V and 8 bases from J, with 6 bases in between. The germline V gene encodes CDR1 SGDLS and CDR2 YYNGEE.

The chain recombines TRBV6-2 or TRBV6-3 with TRBJ1-2; perhaps TRBD1 as D (6 bases). Looked up from germline, CDR1 is MNHEY and CDR2 is SVGEGT. Trimming pared 6 bases from V and 0 bases from J, leaving 17 bases between. This CDR3 is built from 16 residues. This CDR3 reads CASRPTQGPPNYGYTF. In DNA, the CDR3 is TGTGCCAGCAGACCTACACAGGGACCGCCTAACTATGGCTACACCTTC.

This rearrangement joins TRBV14 to TRBJ2-3, with TRBD2 matching over 11 bases. Germline assignment: CDR1 SGHDN and CDR2 FVKESK. V was pared by 4 bases and J by 4 bases, with 10 bases of the junction left unmatched. This CDR3 is 17 amino acids long. The CDR3 is CASSLRPSGGNPDTQYF. CDR3 nucleotide sequence: TGTGCCAGCAGCCTAAGGCCTAGCGGGGGGAACCCAGATACGCAGTATTTT.

CDR3 sequence (DNA): TGTGCCAGCAAGCCCTCATGGGACAGGGAGAACGGCTACACCTTC. Amino acids: CASKPSWDRENGYTF. V usage is TRBV28 and J usage is TRBJ1-2; 9 bases agree with TRBD1. V lost 7 bases, J lost 8 bases, and 14 bases stayed unmatched. The CDR3 totals 15 residues. From germline, CDR1 is MDHEN and CDR2 SYDVKM.

This chain connects TRBV19 to TRBJ2-5, with D unclear. V was clipped by 0 bases and J by 5 bases, with 7 bases between them. The length of the CDR3 is 13 residues. In germline, CDR1 is LNHDA, CDR2 SQIVND (reference sequence). The CDR3: CASSIELRETQYF. The CDR3 region has the DNA TGTGCCAGTAGTATAGAACTGCGGGAGACCCAGTACTTC. Together with reference TRBV19 and TRBJ2-5, the CDR3 gives the full variable domain: DGGITQSPKYLFRKEGQNVTLSCEQNLNHDAMYWYRQDPGQGLRLIYYSQIVNDFQKGDIAEGYSVSREKKESFPLTVTSAQKNPTAFYLCASSIELRETQYFGPGTRLLVL.

The rearrangement joins TRBV2 to TRBJ1-5, with D maybe TRBD1 (5 bases). V shed 1 base and J shed 6 bases, with 7 bases lying between them. Germline V gene data show CDR1 as SNHLY and CDR2 as FYNNEI. The length of the CDR3 is 13 residues. CDR3: CASSEEGVQPQHF. In nucleotides, the CDR3 is TGTGCCAGCAGTGAAGAAGGGGTTCAGCCCCAGCATTTT.

The rearrangement uses TRBV5-4 and TRBJ1-1; the match to TRBD1 covers 10 bases. With V trimmed by 3 bases and J by 5 bases, 4 bases remained unmatched. The CDR3 runs to 14 residues. Germline V gene lookup returns CDR1 SGHNT and CDR2 YYREEE (reference sequence). This CDR3 reads CASSSRDRGTEAFF. Written as DNA, the CDR3 is TGTGCCAGCAGCTCCCGGGACAGGGGAACTGAAGCTTTCTTT.

The V gene is TRBV7-2, the J gene TRBJ2-3; 8 nucleotides align to TRBD2. After removal of 5 bases from V and 0 bases from J, the junction contained 16 bases not matched to a gene. The CDR3 loop spans 19 amino acids. CDR1 is SGHTA and CDR2 is FQGNSA in the germline V gene. CDR3 sequence (DNA): TGTGCCAGCAGCCGCGGCCTCGGGGGGGCTGGGGCTAGCACAGATACGCAGTATTTT. Translating it yields CASSRGLGGAGASTDTQYF. The entire variable domain, with the rest obtained from reference TRBV7-2 and TRBJ2-3, is as follows: GAGVSQSPSNKVTEKGKDVELRCDPISGHTALYWYRQSLGQGLEFLIYFQGNSAPDKSGLPSDRFSAERTGGSVSTLTIQRTQQEDSAVYLCASSRGLGGAGASTDTQYFGPGTRLTVL.

The CDR3 sequence: CASSMRPGQTSGYTF. CDR3 DNA: TGTGCCAGTAGTATGCGACCGGGACAAACTTCAGGCTACACCTTC. The chain combines TRBV19 with TRBJ1-2; tentative D call: TRBD1 (6 bases). The CDR3 consists of 15 residues. The germline V gene encodes CDR1 LNHDA and CDR2 SQIVND (reference sequence). Trimming shortened V by 3 bases and J by 8 bases, and 19 bases separated the two germline ends.

The rearrangement links TRBV2 to TRBJ2-1; D may be TRBD1 (5 bases). The CDR3 spans 17 residues. The V end was cut by 3 bases, the J end by 0 bases, with 15 bases between. CDR1 is SNHLY, CDR2 FYNNEI, per germline. The CDR3 protein is CASSEQGPTSSYNEQFF. The CDR3 coding sequence is TGTGCCAGCAGTGAGCAGGGTCCTACGAGCTCCTACAATGAGCAGTTCTTC.

CDR3 nucleotides: TGTGCCAGCAGCTGGACAGGCGTCTCTACGACTGAAGCTTTCTTT. Its translation is CASSWTGVSTTEAFF. The chain employs TRBV5-6 and TRBJ1-1; 7 bases are shared with TRBD1. Germline V gene data show CDR1 as SGHDT and CDR2 as YYEEEE. This CDR3 is built from 15 residues. J was trimmed by 5 bases and V by 3 bases; bases with no gene match: 10. The whole variable domain, filled in from reference TRBV5-6 and TRBJ1-1, reads DAGVTQSPTHLIKTRGQQVTLRCSPKSGHDTVSWYQQALGQGPQFIFQYYEEEERQRGNFPDRFSGHQFPNYSSELNVNALLLGDSALYLCASSWTGVSTTEAFFGQGTRLTVV.

The chain employs TRBV30 and TRBJ2-5; 14 nucleotides align to TRBD2. Losses at the gene ends were 2 bases for V and 4 bases for J; bases not matched to a gene: 6. This CDR3 is 16 amino acids long. From germline, CDR1 is GTSNPN and CDR2 SVGIG (reference sequence). CDR3 bases: TGTGCCTGGAGTCAAGGACTAGCGGGGGGTTTAGAGACCCAGTACTTC. Translating it yields CAWSQGLAGGLETQYF.

This chain uses TRBV3-1 (or the pseudogene TRBV3-2) with TRBJ2-7; 7 nucleotides line up with TRBD1. J was trimmed by 6 bases and V by 0 bases; bases with no gene match: 2. The germline gives CDR1 LGHDT, CDR2 YNNKEL (reference sequence). The CDR3 spans 13 residues. The chain's CDR3 is CASSQDPGGEQYF. In DNA form, the CDR3 reads TGTGCCAGCAGCCAAGATCCAGGGGGCGAGCAGTACTTC.

The chain links TRBV6-4 to TRBJ1-5, with unresolved D. The CDR3 loop spans 13 amino acids. V lost 10 bases to trimming and J lost 6 bases, with 16 bases between them. Germline CDR1 is MRHNA and CDR2 is SNTAGT. Here the CDR3 DNA reads TGTGCCAACGCCGGGAGTCGGCGTCAGCCCCAGCATTTT. Its translation: CANAGSRRQPQHF.

The chain couples TRBV18 to TRBJ1-1; a possible D gene is TRBD1 (6 bases). Deletions cut 3 bases from V and 0 bases from J, with 11 bases between. This CDR3 comprises 15 residues. Germline V CDR1 and CDR2: KGHSH, LQKENI. The DNA of the CDR3 is TGTGCCAGCTCACCGTGGACAGACATGAACACTGAAGCTTTCTTT. It encodes CASSPWTDMNTEAFF.

V is TRBV9 and J is TRBJ2-3, with D possibly matching TRBD1 (6 bases). From germline, CDR1 is SGDLS and CDR2 YYNGEE. The CDR3 length is 15 residues. V was cut by 2 bases and J by 4 bases, with 14 bases left in between. CDR3 nucleotides: TGTGCCAGCAGCGTTATGGGGGCCGGGGCAGATACGCAGTATTTT. Its protein product is CASSVMGAGADTQYF.

This rearrangement joins TRBV6-2 or TRBV6-3 to TRBJ1-3; 9 bases map to TRBD1. The CDR3 length is 17 residues. V gave up 6 bases and J gave up 4 bases; unmatched junction bases: 13. The germline gives CDR1 MNHEY, CDR2 SVGEGT. The CDR3 sequence is CASSPFGTGLIGNTIYF. The DNA for the CDR3 is TGTGCCAGCAGCCCATTCGGGACAGGGTTAATCGGAAACACCATATATTTT.

J is TRBJ1-5 and V is TRBV11-2; TRBD1 is a possible D gene (5 bases). The ends were cut back, 1 base at V and 6 bases at J, with 10 bases in the middle. This CDR3 comprises 14 residues. Germline loops: CDR1 SGHAT, CDR2 FQNNGV. The CDR3 spells CASSLAGGGQPQHF. CDR3 nucleotides: TGTGCCAGCAGCTTAGCGGGGGGGGGTCAGCCCCAGCATTTT.

V usage is TRBV7-3 and J usage is TRBJ2-3, with D uncertain. Per germline, CDR1 SGHTA and CDR2 FQGTGA. The germline V and J ends were trimmed by 5 bases and 4 bases, with 10 bases remaining between them. This CDR3 has 13 residues. The CDR3 is CASSPFLADTQYF. The CDR3 DNA follows: TGTGCCAGCAGCCCCTTCCTAGCAGATACGCAGTATTTT.

The chain uses TRBV4-3 and TRBJ2-5, with D possibly matching TRBD2 (6 bases). This CDR3 is built from 17 residues. V shed 4 bases and J shed 2 bases, with 20 bases lying between them. Per the germline V gene, CDR1 is LGHNA and CDR2 is YSLEER. The CDR3 region has the DNA TGCGCCAGCAGCCTCCTATCCCCTGCCGGGGGACAAGAGACCCAGTACTTC. Translated, it gives CASSLLSPAGGQETQYF.

The genes are TRBV6-5 and TRBJ1-5; maybe TRBD1 (6 bases). The V end was cut by 2 bases, the J end by 7 bases, with 9 bases between. There are 13 residues in the CDR3. CDR1 and CDR2 (germline): MNHEY, SVGAGI. In DNA, the CDR3 is TGTGCCAGCAGTTACGAGGGGGAACAGCCCCAGCATTTT. The encoded protein is CASSYEGEQPQHF.